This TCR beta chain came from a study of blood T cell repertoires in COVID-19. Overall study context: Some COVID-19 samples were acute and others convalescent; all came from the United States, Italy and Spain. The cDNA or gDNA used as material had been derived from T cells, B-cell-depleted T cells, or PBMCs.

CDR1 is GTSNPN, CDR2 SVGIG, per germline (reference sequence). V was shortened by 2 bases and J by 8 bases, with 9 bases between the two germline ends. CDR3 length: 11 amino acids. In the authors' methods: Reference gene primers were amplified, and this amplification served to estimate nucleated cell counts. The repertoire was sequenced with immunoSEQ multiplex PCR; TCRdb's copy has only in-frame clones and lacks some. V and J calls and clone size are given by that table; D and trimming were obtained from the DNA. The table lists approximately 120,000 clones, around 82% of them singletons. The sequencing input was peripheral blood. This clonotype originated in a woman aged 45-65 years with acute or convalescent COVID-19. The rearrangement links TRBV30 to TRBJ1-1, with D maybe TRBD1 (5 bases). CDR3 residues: CAWSPPGEAFF. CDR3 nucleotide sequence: TGTGCCTGGAGTCCTCCAGGGGAAGCTTTCTTT.